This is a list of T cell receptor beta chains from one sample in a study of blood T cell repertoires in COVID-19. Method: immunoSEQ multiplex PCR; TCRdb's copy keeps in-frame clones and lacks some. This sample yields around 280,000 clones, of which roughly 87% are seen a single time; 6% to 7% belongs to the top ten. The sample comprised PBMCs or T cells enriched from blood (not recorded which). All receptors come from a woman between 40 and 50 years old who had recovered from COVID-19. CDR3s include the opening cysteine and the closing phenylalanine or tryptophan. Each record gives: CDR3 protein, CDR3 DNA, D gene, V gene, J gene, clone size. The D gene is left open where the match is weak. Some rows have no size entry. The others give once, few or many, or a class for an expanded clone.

CATLRIGGRGYNSPLHF,TGTGCCACCTTACGAATAGGAGGAAGAGGGTATAATTCACCCCTCCACTTT,-,TRBV7-2,TRBJ1-6,-
CASRQGQNYGYTF,TGTGCCAGCAGACAGGGACAGAACTATGGCTACACCTTC,TRBD1,TRBV6-5,TRBJ1-2,-
CASSPGQGNEKLFF,TGTGCCAGCTCACCGGGACAGGGAAATGAAAAACTGTTTTTT,TRBD1,TRBV18,TRBJ1-4,once
CASSQAAGINYGYTF,TGCGCCAGCAGCCAAGCAGCGGGGATCAACTATGGCTACACCTTC,-,TRBV4-3,TRBJ1-2,-
CASSRSAGTGAHEQYF,TGTGCCAGCAGCCGTTCCGCCGGGACAGGGGCCCACGAGCAGTACTTC,TRBD1,TRBV7-2,TRBJ2-7,once
CASSQDLSTVPGANVLTF,TGCGCCAGCAGCCAGGATCTATCGACAGTCCCCGGGGCCAACGTCCTGACTTTC,-,TRBV4-3,TRBJ2-6,-
CASSTSGTGIRDTQYF,TGTGCCAGCAGTACCTCGGGGACAGGGATTAGGGATACGCAGTATTTT,TRBD1,TRBV25-1,TRBJ2-3,-
CASSYDTGLRETQYF,TGTGCCAGCAGCTATGATACAGGGCTGCGGGAGACCCAGTACTTC,-,TRBV7-6,TRBJ2-5,-
CAWSQREKDTQYF,TGTGCCTGGAGTCAGCGGGAGAAAGACACGCAGTATTTT,TRBD2,TRBV30,TRBJ2-3,-
CAISAASGAEETQYF,TGTGCCATCAGTGCGGCCTCAGGGGCGGAGGAGACCCAGTACTTC,-,TRBV10-3,TRBJ2-5,-
CSASGTGTRNQPQHF,TGCAGTGCTAGTGGGACAGGGACAAGGAATCAGCCCCAGCATTTT,TRBD1,TRBV20-1,TRBJ1-5,-
CASSPWGANTEAFF,TGTGCCAGCAGCCCTTGGGGAGCGAACACTGAAGCTTTCTTT,-,TRBV27,TRBJ1-1,once
CASTLRGLAESPRAGELFF,TGTGCCAGCACCCTCAGGGGGCTAGCGGAGTCCCCCCGAGCCGGGGAGCTGTTTTTT,-,TRBV2,TRBJ2-2,-
CASSLWTVANYGYTF,TGTGCCAGCAGCCTTTGGACAGTAGCTAACTATGGCTACACCTTC,-,TRBV5-6,TRBJ1-2,-
CAISESGSGPYF,TGTGCCATCAGTGAGTCCGGATCAGGGCCGTACTTC,-,TRBV10-3,TRBJ2-7,-
CASSYLDTSEQYF,TGTGCCAGCAGCTACCTAGATACGTCCGAGCAGTACTTC,-,TRBV11-2,TRBJ2-7,-
CASSPLLSQPQHF,TGCGCCAGCAGCCCCCTCCTAAGCCAGCCCCAGCATTTT,-,TRBV4-1,TRBJ1-5,-
CASSPSPGTGNLETQYF,TGTGCCAGCAGTCCGAGTCCCGGGACAGGAAATCTAGAGACCCAGTACTTC,TRBD1,TRBV28,TRBJ2-5,-
CASSPRGKYNEQFF,TGTGCCAGCAGCCCTAGAGGGAAGTACAATGAGCAGTTCTTC,-,TRBV13,TRBJ2-1,-
CASSLSGGTEAFF,TGTGCCAGCAGTTTATCGGGGGGGACTGAAGCTTTCTTT,-,TRBV12-3/TRBV12-4,TRBJ1-1,-
CASSGTASNQPQHF,TGTGCCAGCAGCGGGACAGCTTCCAATCAGCCCCAGCATTTT,-,TRBV9,TRBJ1-5,-
CATSDFQGFNTGELFF,TGTGCCACCAGTGATTTCCAGGGATTCAACACCGGGGAGCTGTTTTTT,-,TRBV24-1,TRBJ2-2,-
CASSVQGSGANVLTF,TGTGCCAGCAGCGTACAGGGGTCTGGGGCCAACGTCCTGACTTTC,TRBD1,TRBV7-3,TRBJ2-6,once
CASSSRGSGRPSSYNEQFF,TGTGCCAGCAGCTCCCGAGGTAGCGGGAGGCCGAGCTCCTACAATGAGCAGTTCTTC,TRBD2,TRBV13,TRBJ2-1,-
CATSRESASSYEQYF,TGTGCCACCAGCAGAGAAAGCGCAAGCTCCTACGAGCAGTACTTC,-,TRBV15,TRBJ2-7,-
CASRVGTSGRTNEQFF,TGTGCCAGCAGGGTCGGGACTAGCGGGAGAACGAATGAGCAGTTCTTC,TRBD2,TRBV2,TRBJ2-1,-
CASSPLVASGAASYNEQFF,TGTGCCAGCTCACCACTGGTGGCTAGCGGGGCAGCTTCCTACAATGAGCAGTTCTTC,TRBD2,TRBV18,TRBJ2-1,-
CALENYGYTF,TGTGCCCTGGAGAACTATGGCTACACCTTC,-,TRBV7-2,TRBJ1-2,-
CAWSFKGGMNTEAFF,TGTGCCTGGAGTTTCAAAGGGGGCATGAACACTGAAGCTTTCTTT,TRBD1,TRBV30,TRBJ1-1,-
CASSLARRGDAPLHF,TGTGCCAGCAGTTTAGCACGCAGGGGTGACGCACCCCTCCACTTT,-,TRBV27,TRBJ1-6,-
CASSPPSGLAGADTQYF,TGTGCCAGCTCACCACCGTCGGGACTAGCGGGTGCAGATACGCAGTATTTT,TRBD2,TRBV18,TRBJ2-3,once
CASSEPGPLHEQYF,TGTGCCAGCAGTGAACCGGGTCCGCTTCACGAGCAGTACTTC,-,TRBV2,TRBJ2-7,-
CASSPRGRLPDTQYF,TGTGCCAGCAGTCCCCGCGGGAGGTTGCCAGATACGCAGTATTTT,TRBD2,TRBV28,TRBJ2-3,-
CASSVDGRGTDTQYF,TGTGCCAGCAGCGTAGACGGGAGGGGCACAGATACGCAGTATTTT,TRBD2,TRBV9,TRBJ2-3,-
CASSTSGPYEQYF,TGTGCCAGCAGCACTAGCGGACCCTACGAGCAGTACTTC,TRBD2,TRBV28,TRBJ2-7,-
CASSSTGQGYQPQHF,TGTGCCAGCAGTTCAACGGGACAGGGTTATCAGCCCCAGCATTTT,TRBD1,TRBV28,TRBJ1-5,-
CASSSFRGAGENIQYF,TGTGCCAGCAGCTCCTTCAGGGGGGCCGGGGAAAACATTCAGTACTTC,-,TRBV7-9,TRBJ2-4,-
CASSWGLAGPQREQYF,TGCGCCAGCAGCTGGGGACTAGCGGGACCCCAGCGGGAGCAGTACTTC,TRBD2,TRBV5-1,TRBJ2-7,-
CASSPGWRDEQFF,TGTGCCAGCAGCCCAGGTTGGCGCGATGAGCAGTTCTTC,-,TRBV14,TRBJ2-1,-
CASRTGSNQPQHF,TGTGCCAGTCGGACGGGGAGCAATCAGCCCCAGCATTTT,-,TRBV6-5,TRBJ1-5,-
CASSPATDTEAFF,TGTGCCAGCTCACCAGCTACGGACACTGAAGCTTTCTTT,-,TRBV18,TRBJ1-1,-
CASSLALAGADTQYF,TGTGCCAGCAGCTTAGCCCTAGCGGGAGCAGATACGCAGTATTTT,TRBD2,TRBV7-8,TRBJ2-3,once
CASSRQRGNSPLHF,TGTGCCAGCAGCCGCCAGCGTGGCAATTCACCCCTCCACTTT,-,TRBV2,TRBJ1-6,-
CASSLGSGGSGLETF,TGTGCCAGCAGCTTAGGGAGCGGCGGATCTGGGCTAGAGACCTTC,-,TRBV7-6,TRBJ1-2,-
CASSLAGGMSSYEQYF,TGTGCCAGCAGCTTAGCGGGAGGAATGAGCTCCTACGAGCAGTACTTC,-,TRBV7-2,TRBJ2-7,-
CSASEDRGLDYGYTF,TGCAGTGCTAGTGAGGACAGAGGGCTCGACTATGGCTACACCTTC,-,TRBV20-1,TRBJ1-2,-
CASNPSTGDTQYF,TGTGCCAGCAACCCTAGTACGGGAGATACGCAGTATTTT,-,TRBV3-1/TRBV3-2,TRBJ2-3,-
CSVALGQGFDEQYF,TGCAGCGTTGCTTTGGGACAGGGTTTTGACGAGCAGTACTTC,TRBD1,TRBV29-1,TRBJ2-7,-
CASSLGGGAETQYF,TGTGCCAGCAGTTTAGGGGGAGGAGCCGAGACCCAGTACTTC,-,TRBV28,TRBJ2-5,-
CAISETTGGAAFF,TGTGCCATCAGTGAGACCACAGGGGGCGCGGCTTTCTTT,TRBD1,TRBV10-3,TRBJ1-1,-
CASSLASGSFDEQFF,TGTGCCAGCAGTTTGGCAAGCGGGTCTTTCGATGAGCAGTTCTTC,-,TRBV28,TRBJ2-1,-
CASSLEQENTEAFF,TGTGCCAGCAGCTTAGAACAGGAGAACACTGAAGCTTTCTTT,-,TRBV7-2,TRBJ1-1,-
CATSRGTSGTAGDTQYF,TGTGCCACCAGCAGGGGGACTAGCGGGACGGCCGGGGATACGCAGTATTTT,TRBD2,TRBV15,TRBJ2-3,few
CASSTHAWRPTGANVLTF,TGTGCCAGCAGCACCCACGCATGGAGACCCACTGGGGCCAACGTCCTGACTTTC,-,TRBV21-1,TRBJ2-6,-
CSTLTDTSTDTQYF,TGCAGTACTCTTACCGACACGTCCACAGATACGCAGTATTTT,-,TRBV29-1,TRBJ2-3,-
CASSSITAGYTDTQYF,TGTGCCAGCAGCTCTATTACAGCGGGATACACAGATACGCAGTATTTT,TRBD2,TRBV28,TRBJ2-3,-
CAWSKRGPSEQFF,TGTGCCTGGAGTAAGCGAGGGCCTAGTGAGCAGTTCTTC,-,TRBV30,TRBJ2-1,-
CASSLGAGEQFF,TGTGCCAGCAGCTTAGGTGCGGGGGAGCAGTTCTTC,-,TRBV7-6,TRBJ2-1,-
CATSDSDYGYTF,TGTGCCACCAGTGATTCGGACTATGGCTACACCTTC,-,TRBV24-1,TRBJ1-2,once